Below, one T cell receptor beta chain is given with its context. The data belong to a study of cytomegalovirus exposure and HLA in healthy donors. A multiplex PCR was run with 60 Vbeta primers and 13 Jbeta primers. Data came from immunoSEQ multiplex PCR; TCRdb stores just in-frame clones and leaves some out. The sample carries some 140,000 clones, about four fifths recorded once. J lost 7 bases, V lost 2 bases, and 6 bases had no gene match. CDR3 size: 15 residues. The germline V gene encodes CDR1 SGHTA and CDR2 FQGNSA. The specimen was PBMCs. This sequence joins TRBV7-2 and TRBJ2-2; TRBD2 matches at 8 bases. The TCR was taken from a male donor in good health and CMV-seronegative. The CDR3 is CASSLQRGGVGELFF. CDR3 DNA sequence: TGTGCCAGCAGCTTACAACGGGGGGGGGTCGGGGAGCTGTTTTTT.